Below, 24 T cell receptor beta chains from the same sample are listed, as sequenced in a study of blood T cell repertoires in COVID-19. The data were produced by immunoSEQ multiplex PCR, yet TCRdb's version contains in-frame clones alone and is incomplete. The table lists around 130,000 clones, 84% of them singletons, with nearly 4% in the top ten. Sequencing used PBMCs or T cells enriched from blood (not recorded which). All receptors derive from a woman aged 25 to 39 who had recovered from COVID-19.

The CDR3 nucleotides are TGTGCCAGCACCCCCAATCAGGTCACCGGGGAGCTGTTTTTT. Translating gives CASTPNQVTGELFF. V and J are TRBV6-5 and TRBJ2-2, with unresolved D. The V gene's germline CDR1 is MNHEY and CDR2 SVGAGI. Trimming left V 7 bases short and J 4 bases short, with 13 bases between. The CDR3 runs 14 residues.

The chain employs TRBV5-4 and TRBJ2-3; 9 bases fit TRBD2. The length of the CDR3 is 16 residues. The V segment lost 2 bases and the J segment 3 bases; nucleotides outside the gene matches: 7. Germline CDR1 reads SGHNT; CDR2 reads YYREEE (reference sequence). CDR3 sequence: CASSFYGREGTDTQYF. CDR3 DNA: TGTGCCAGCAGCTTTTACGGGCGGGAGGGGACAGATACGCAGTATTTT. The variable domain in full, completed from reference TRBV5-4 and TRBJ2-3, reads ETGVTQSPTHLIKTRGQQVTLRCSSQSGHNTVSWYQQALGQGPQFIFQYYREEENGRGNFPPRFSGLQFPNYSSELNVNALELDDSALYLCASSFYGREGTDTQYFGPGTRLTVL.

This clone was seen once. The identical CDR3 is also encoded by other nucleotide sequences in the sample. V is TRBV5-1 and J is TRBJ1-5; TRBD1 agrees at 9 bases. J lost 4 bases, V lost 0 bases, and 2 bases had no gene match. Germline assignment: CDR1 SGHRS and CDR2 YFSETQ. This CDR3 comprises 15 residues. The CDR3, as DNA: TGCGCCAGCAGCTTGGGGACAGGGGTAAATCAGCCCCAGCATTTT. The encoded protein is CASSLGTGVNQPQHF.

The chain uses TRBV18 and TRBJ2-7; 8 bases agree with TRBD1. Germline CDR1 reads KGHSH; CDR2 reads LQKENI. After removal of 3 bases from V and 5 bases from J, the junction contained 9 bases not matched to a gene. The CDR3 spans 15 residues. CDR3 residues: CASSPGTGGPNEQYF. CDR3 in DNA: TGTGCCAGCTCACCCGGGACAGGAGGGCCCAACGAGCAGTACTTC.

This clone was counted once. The V call is TRBV28, the J call TRBJ2-5, with D possibly matching TRBD2 (8 bases). V gave up 10 bases and J gave up 0 bases, with 15 bases separating them. The CDR3 totals 14 residues. CDR1 is MDHEN and CDR2 is SYDVKM in the germline V gene. The CDR3, as DNA: TGTGCCACAGGGGGAGCGGGAGACCAAGAGACCCAGTACTTC. Translated: CATGGAGDQETQYF. Filled out from reference TRBV28 and TRBJ2-5, the complete variable domain reads DVKVTQSSRYLVKRTGEKVFLECVQDMDHENMFWYRQDPGLGLRLIYFSYDVKMKEKGDIPEGYSVSREKKERFSLILESASTNQTSMYLCATGGAGDQETQYFGPGTRLLVL.

This clone was seen a single time. The chain employs TRBV25-1 and TRBJ2-7; D is perhaps TRBD2 (6 bases). The CDR3 loop spans 12 amino acids. Germline CDR1 MGHDK, CDR2 SYGVNS. Trimming took 3 bases from V and 7 from J, leaving 10 bases between them. As DNA, the CDR3 is TGTGCCAGCAGTGATGGGGCGGGAGAGCAGTACTTC. Its protein product is CASSDGAGEQYF.

This clone was counted at least ten times. This chain connects TRBV2 to TRBJ2-1; 10 bases match TRBD2. Trimming at V came to 8 bases and at J to 4 bases, leaving 5 bases not matched to a gene. The CDR3 has 14 residues. Germline-derived CDR1 and CDR2 are SNHLY and FYNNEI. CDR3 DNA: TGTGCCAGCGAGCGGGAGGGATTTTACAATGAGCAGTTCTTC. It translates to CASEREGFYNEQFF.

The genes are TRBV9 and TRBJ1-2; 12 bases are shared with TRBD1. V dropped 3 bases and J dropped 3; count of bases not matched to a gene: 3. The CDR3 runs 15 residues. Germline-derived CDR1 and CDR2 are SGDLS and YYNGEE. The DNA of the CDR3 is TGTGCCAGCAGCGCCGGGACAGGGGGCGACTATGGCTACACCTTC. Its translation is CASSAGTGGDYGYTF.

The V call is TRBV4-3, the J call TRBJ2-5; D may be TRBD2 (6 bases). This CDR3 has 15 amino acids. Trimming took 5 bases from V and 4 from J, leaving 17 bases between them. Germline CDR1 LGHNA, CDR2 YSLEER. This chain's CDR3 is CASSLTPIGGETQYF. The CDR3 nucleotides are TGCGCCAGCAGCTTAACCCCCATCGGGGGAGAGACCCAGTACTTC.

Here the CDR3 DNA reads TGTGCCAGCAGTTCGGTTCCTAGCAATCAGCCCCAGCATTTT. It specifies CASSSVPSNQPQHF. The V and J genes are TRBV6-6 and TRBJ1-5; D uncertain. Per the germline V gene, CDR1 is MNHNY and CDR2 is SVGAGI (reference sequence). V dropped 4 bases and J dropped 0 bases, with 7 bases sitting between them. The CDR3 loop spans 14 amino acids.

The chain couples TRBV3-1 (or the pseudogene TRBV3-2) to TRBJ1-1, with D hard to call. V was pared by 0 bases and J by 4 bases, with 9 bases between. Germline V gene lookup returns CDR1 LGHDT and CDR2 YNNKEL (reference sequence). The CDR3 length is 14 residues. For the CDR3, the DNA is TGTGCCAGCAGCCAAGATGTCCACAGCACTGAAGCTTTCTTT. Its translation: CASSQDVHSTEAFF.

The chain is built from TRBV4-1 and TRBJ2-5; TRBD1 matches 7 bases. V was clipped by 2 bases and J by 5 bases; unmatched bases: 2. The CDR3 contains 13 residues. The germline CDR1 and CDR2 sequences are MGHRA and YSYEKL. This CDR3 is CASSQTRGETQYF. CDR3 sequence (DNA): TGCGCCAGCAGCCAAACCAGGGGGGAGACCCAGTACTTC.

The chain uses TRBV28 and TRBJ1-6; 7 bases fit TRBD1. V was clipped by 6 bases and J by 9 bases; unmatched bases: 8. This CDR3 is 14 amino acids long. CDR1 and CDR2 (germline): MDHEN, SYDVKM. The CDR3 is CASRTSGGGSPLHF. DNA of the CDR3: TGTGCCAGCAGGACCTCAGGGGGAGGTTCACCCCTCCACTTT.

The chain carries TRBV27 and TRBJ1-5; a weak D match, TRBD1 (5 bases). Trimming took 2 bases from V and 11 from J, leaving 13 bases between them. The CDR3 is made up of 13 amino acids. Germline values: CDR1 MNHEY, CDR2 SMNVEV (reference sequence). The CDR3 protein is CASSLGRGSAQHF. The CDR3 DNA follows: TGTGCCAGCAGTTTAGGACGGGGGTCGGCCCAGCATTTT.

This chain connects TRBV5-8 to TRBJ1-5; a weak D match, TRBD1 (6 bases). The CDR3 covers 16 residues. Germline CDR1 SGHTS, CDR2 YDEGEE. Trimming cost V 1 base and J 0 bases, with 11 bases left between them. CDR3 DNA: TGTGCCAGCAGCTTGACGCTCAGGGGTAGCAATCAGCCCCAGCATTTT. This translates into CASSLTLRGSNQPQHF.

This chain uses TRBV7-9 with TRBJ1-1, with 11 bases that match TRBD1. The CDR3 length is 17 residues. J lost 1 base, V lost 0 bases, and 4 bases had no gene match. Per the germline V gene, CDR1 is SEHNR and CDR2 is FQNEAQ (reference sequence). CDR3 sequence: CASSLAGGQGENTEAFF. In nucleotides, the CDR3 is TGTGCCAGCAGCTTAGCTGGGGGACAGGGGGAGAACACTGAAGCTTTCTTT.

This chain connects TRBV6-5 to TRBJ2-2, with 12 bases identical to TRBD2. The CDR3 runs 15 residues. Germline V gene lookup returns CDR1 MNHEY and CDR2 SVGAGI. Losses at the gene ends were 5 bases for V and 7 bases for J; bases not matched to a gene: 5. CDR3 coding DNA: TGTGCCAGCAGTAAGACTAGCGGGAGCATCGGGGAGCTGTTTTTT. Protein: CASSKTSGSIGELFF.

V is TRBV3-1 (or the pseudogene TRBV3-2) and J is TRBJ2-1, with TRBD2 matching over 13 bases. V shed 1 base, J shed 0 bases, and the junction held 6 bases outside the gene matches. Looked up from germline, CDR1 is LGHDT and CDR2 is YNNKEL (reference sequence). This CDR3 comprises 19 residues. Here the CDR3 DNA reads TGTGCCAGCAGCCAAGTGACTAGCGGGAGGATTCGCTCCTACAATGAGCAGTTCTTC. Amino acids: CASSQVTSGRIRSYNEQFF.

V and J are TRBV3-1 (or the pseudogene TRBV3-2) and TRBJ2-2; a weak D match, TRBD2 (6 bases). Germline assignment: CDR1 LGHDT and CDR2 YNNKEL (reference sequence). Trimming removed 1 base from V and 4 bases from J, with 7 bases in between. This CDR3 is built from 14 residues. The CDR3 sequence is CASSQGLVTGELFF. CDR3 nucleotides: TGTGCCAGCAGCCAAGGACTAGTCACCGGGGAGCTGTTTTTT.

The chain carries TRBV27 and TRBJ1-2, with 9 bases lining up with TRBD1. Germline V lookup: CDR1 MNHEY, CDR2 SMNVEV (reference sequence). V gave up 5 bases and J gave up 4 bases; unmatched junction bases: 11. This CDR3 region has 16 residues. The CDR3: CASSPSGTGNSYGYTF. The DNA for the CDR3 is TGTGCCAGCAGTCCTTCCGGGACAGGGAATTCCTATGGCTACACCTTC.

This clone was detected once. The chain recombines TRBV4-3 with TRBJ2-5; possibly TRBD2 for D (5 bases). The CDR3 is 15 amino acids. The V gene's germline CDR1 is LGHNA and CDR2 YSLEER. The germline V and J ends were trimmed by 0 bases and 2 bases, with 10 bases remaining between them. The CDR3: CASSQDGIAQETQYF. Here the CDR3 DNA reads TGCGCCAGCAGCCAAGACGGGATAGCGCAAGAGACCCAGTACTTC.

In the case of this clone: One end of the junction does not line up with germline, which may come from a read error. The gene calls are TRBV10-3 and TRBJ1-4; D call uncertain. This CDR3 is built from 13 residues. Germline lookup yields CDR1 ENHRY and CDR2 SYGVKD. CDR3 sequence (DNA): TGTGCCATTAGTGCTTCTTTTAATGAAAAACTGTTTTTT. Amino acids: CAISASFNEKLFF.

This clone has just one count. The chain uses TRBV9 and TRBJ1-4; 9 positions match TRBD1. CDR1 and CDR2 from the germline V gene are SGDLS and YYNGEE. The J segment lost 5 bases and the V segment lost 1 base, leaving 3 bases of the junction unmatched. This CDR3 is built from 15 residues. Here the CDR3 DNA reads TGTGCCAGCAGCGTACGACAGGGGGAAAATGAAAAACTGTTTTTT. Translating it yields CASSVRQGENEKLFF.

With regard to this clone: Germline and junction disagree at one end, which may indicate a read error. The rearrangement uses TRBV11-2 and TRBJ2-1; D not certain. Germline V CDR1 and CDR2: SGHAT, FQNNGV. CDR3 length: 15 residues. The CDR3 coding sequence is TGTGCCAGCAGCGTAGACGTCTTGAGGTTTAATGAGCAGTTCTTC. Translated: CASSVDVLRFNEQFF.